The 9 T cell receptor beta chains listed next were all sequenced from one sample in a study of T-cell memory formation after mild COVID-19. In TCRdb, the 5' RACE reads were re-called with MiXCR into one record per CDR3 protein. Among 170,000 or so distinct CDR3 sequences, 25% to 40% were seen once, and the ten largest hold more than 10%. The sample taken for sequencing was PBMCs or a T cell subset sorted from them (not recorded which). The receptors come from an adult woman who had mild COVID-19 (a few samples of this study predate the infection). Cell type and time point are not known.

This clonotype was observed a handful of times. The chain has TRBV30 and TRBJ1-2; D possibly corresponds to TRBD1 (5 bases). The CDR3 contains 15 residues. The V end was cut by 4 bases, the J end by 7 bases, with 22 bases between. Germline V CDR1 and CDR2: GTSNPN, SVGIG (reference sequence). The CDR3 nucleotides read TGTGCCTGGAACCGTAAGGGAGGGGCATTGATTGGCTACACCTTC. Protein: CAWNRKGGALIGYTF.

This clonotype was counted between two and nine times. This chain links TRBV20-1 with TRBJ2-5; 7 nucleotides match TRBD2. V shed 0 bases, J shed 5 bases, and the junction held 9 bases outside the gene matches. CDR3 length: 15 amino acids. Germline loops: CDR1 DFQATT, CDR2 SNEGSKA (reference sequence). The DNA for the CDR3 is TGCAGTGCTAGAGACCGACTAGCTGGGGGGGAGACCCAGTACTTC. It specifies CSARDRLAGGETQYF.

This clonotype was counted at least ten times. The rearrangement joins TRBV7-2 to TRBJ2-1; D assignment may be TRBD1 or TRBD2 (5 bases each). V gave up 4 bases and J gave up 7 bases, with 17 bases separating them. The CDR3 has 15 residues. The germline V gene encodes CDR1 SGHTA and CDR2 FQGNSA. The CDR3 region has the DNA TGTGCCAGCAGCTCCCGGGGCGACAGAGCTAATGAGCAGTTCTTC. Its protein is CASSSRGDRANEQFF.

This clonotype appeared a few times. The V and J genes are TRBV12-3 or TRBV12-4 and TRBJ2-7, with 12 bases matching TRBD1. The CDR3 extends over 15 amino acids. V lost 5 bases and J lost 6; bases outside the gene matches: 8. The CDR3 region has the DNA TGTGCCAGCAGTCCCACGGGACAGGGGGCTGGCGAGCAGTACTTC. Protein: CASSPTGQGAGEQYF.

The table lists this clonotype with a few counts. This chain uses TRBV5-1 with TRBJ2-5; no firm D call. CDR3 length: 14 amino acids. Germline-derived CDR1 and CDR2 are SGHRS and YFSETQ. The ends were cut back, 0 bases at V and 3 bases at J, with 9 bases in the middle. CDR3 sequence: CASSLGQAKETQYF. In DNA, the CDR3 is TGCGCCAGCAGCTTGGGGCAGGCGAAAGAGACCCAGTACTTC.

The chain is built from TRBV20-1 and TRBJ1-4; the D is unclear. The CDR3 runs 13 residues. Trimming took off 0 bases at V and 8 bases at J, with 10 bases between the two ends. Germline values: CDR1 DFQATT, CDR2 SNEGSKA (reference sequence). The CDR3 loop reads CSARDYPGEKLFF. CDR3 sequence (DNA): TGCAGTGCTAGAGATTACCCTGGGGAAAAACTGTTTTTT.

The genes are TRBV20-1 and TRBJ1-5, with 9 bases that match TRBD1. Germline V gives CDR1 DFQATT, CDR2 SNEGSKA (reference sequence). The trim removed 8 bases at V and 2 bases at J, leaving 10 bases unmatched. The CDR3 length is 15 residues. The CDR3 protein is CSIRTGAYGNQPQHF. The CDR3 DNA reads as TGCAGTATCCGGACAGGGGCGTACGGCAATCAGCCCCAGCATTTT.

Worth noting for this clonotype: One end of the junction is discordant with germline, which a read error may explain. V gene TRBV6-5 combines with J gene TRBJ2-5; D might be TRBD2 (6 bases). The length of the CDR3 is 13 residues. Germline V gene lookup returns CDR1 MNHEY and CDR2 SVGAGI. CDR3 in DNA: TGTGCCAGCAGGGAGGGGTCCGAAGAGAACCAGTACTTC. Translating it yields CASREGSEENQYF.

This chain links TRBV5-1 with TRBJ2-5; the match to TRBD2 covers 8 bases. Trimming at V came to 10 bases and at J to 3 bases, leaving 17 bases not matched to a gene. In germline, CDR1 is SGHRS, CDR2 YFSETQ. CDR3 length equals 16 residues. CDR3 sequence reads: CASAGGDNSKKETQYF. The CDR3 nucleotides read TGCGCCTCCGCCGGGGGGGATAATTCGAAGAAAGAGACCCAGTACTTC.